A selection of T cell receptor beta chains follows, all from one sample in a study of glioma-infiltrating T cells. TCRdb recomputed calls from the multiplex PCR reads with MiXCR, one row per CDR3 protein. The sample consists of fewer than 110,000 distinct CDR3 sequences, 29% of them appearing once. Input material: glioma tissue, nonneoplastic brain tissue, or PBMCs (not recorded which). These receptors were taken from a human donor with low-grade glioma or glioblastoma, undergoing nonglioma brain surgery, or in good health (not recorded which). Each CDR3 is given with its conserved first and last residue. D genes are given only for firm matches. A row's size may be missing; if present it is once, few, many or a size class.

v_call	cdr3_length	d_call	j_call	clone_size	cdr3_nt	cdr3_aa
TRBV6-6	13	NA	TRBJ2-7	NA	TGTGCCAGCAGTTACTCGCGGCAGTCCGAGCAGTACTTC	CASSYSRQSEQYF
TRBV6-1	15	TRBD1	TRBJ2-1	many	TGTGCCAGCACCGGACAGGGCGGCTCCTACAATGAGCAGTTCTTC	CASTGQGGSYNEQFF
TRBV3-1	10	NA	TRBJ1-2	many	TGTGCCAGCAGCCGAACTGAACAGACCTTC	CASSRTEQTF
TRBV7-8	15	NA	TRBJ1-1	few	TGTGCCAGCAGCTTAGAGGTCCAGGCACCCCGTACCGCTTTCTTT	CASSLEVQAPRTAFF
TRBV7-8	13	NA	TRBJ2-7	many	TGTGCCAGCAGCTTAGGGGGGGCGGACGAGCAGTACTTC	CASSLGGADEQYF
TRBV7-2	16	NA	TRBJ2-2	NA	TGTGCCAGCAGGCCCCCCTTCAGGTCGAACACCGGGGAGCTGTTTTTT	CASRPPFRSNTGELFF
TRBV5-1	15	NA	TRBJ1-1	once	TGCGCCAGCGAAACAATCCAGGGGCGCGGCACTGAAGCTTTCTTT	CASETIQGRGTEAFF
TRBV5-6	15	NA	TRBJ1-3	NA	TGTGCCAGCAGCAGCAGACAGTTTACTGGAAACACCATATATTTT	CASSSRQFTGNTIYF
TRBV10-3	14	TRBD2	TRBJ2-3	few	TGTGCCATCAGTTCTAGCGGGGACGCAGATACGCAGTATTTT	CAISSSGDADTQYF
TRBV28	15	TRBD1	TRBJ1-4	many	TGTGCCAGCAGTCCACAGGGGGCAGCTAATGAAAAACTGTTTTTT	CASSPQGAANEKLFF
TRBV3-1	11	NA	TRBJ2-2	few	TGTGCCAGCAGCCTCACCGGGGAGCTGTTTTTT	CASSLTGELFF
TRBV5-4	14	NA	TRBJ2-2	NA	TGTGCCAGCAGCTTGGTGGGGGCCACCGGGGAGCTGTTTTTT	CASSLVGATGELFF
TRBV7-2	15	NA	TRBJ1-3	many	TGTGCCAGCAGCTTAGAACCGCTCTCTGGAAACACCATATATTTT	CASSLEPLSGNTIYF
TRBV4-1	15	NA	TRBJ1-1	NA	TGCGCCAGCAGCCAAGTGCAGTATATGAACACTGAAGCTTTCTTT	CASSQVQYMNTEAFF
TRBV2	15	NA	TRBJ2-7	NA	TGTGCCAGCAAGAGGGAATCGCGGGATTACTACGAGCAGTACTTC	CASKRESRDYYEQYF
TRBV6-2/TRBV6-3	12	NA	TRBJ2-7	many	TGTGCCAGCAGTTCCAGGGCTGCCGAGCAGTACTTC	CASSSRAAEQYF
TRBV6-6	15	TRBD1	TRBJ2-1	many	TGTGCCAGCAGTTACAAGGGACAGGGGTCGGATGAGCAGTTCTTC	CASSYKGQGSDEQFF
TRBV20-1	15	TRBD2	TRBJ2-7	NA	TGCAGTGCTCTCCGGGGGACTAGCTCCTACTACGAGCAGTACTTC	CSALRGTSSYYEQYF
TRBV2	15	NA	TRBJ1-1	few	TGTGCCAGCAGAAAGGACTGGACAGTTGGAACTGAAGCTTTCTTT	CASRKDWTVGTEAFF
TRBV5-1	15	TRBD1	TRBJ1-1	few	TGCGCCAGCAGACCCCGACAGGGCTCGGACACTGAAGCTTTCTTT	CASRPRQGSDTEAFF
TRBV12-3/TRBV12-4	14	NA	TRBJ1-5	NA	TGTGCCAGCAGTACCGTGGACTGGGGGCGGCCCCAGCATTTT	CASSTVDWGRPQHF
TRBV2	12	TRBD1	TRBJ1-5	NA	TGTGCCACTGGGACAGGCGGGCAGCCCCAGCATTTT	CATGTGGQPQHF
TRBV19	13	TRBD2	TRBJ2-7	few	TGTGCCAGTCGCGGGACTAGCACCTACGAGCAGTACTTC	CASRGTSTYEQYF
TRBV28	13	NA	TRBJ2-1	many	TGTGCCAGCCTTGACAGTACCTACAATGAGCAGTTCTTC	CASLDSTYNEQFF
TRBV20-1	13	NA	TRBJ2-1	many	TGCAGTGCTAGTGGTAGCACCTACAATGAGCAGTTCTTC	CSASGSTYNEQFF
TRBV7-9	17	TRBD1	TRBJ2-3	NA	TGTGCCAGCGAATCCGGGACAGGGTTCCTTAGCACAGATACGCAGTATTTT	CASESGTGFLSTDTQYF
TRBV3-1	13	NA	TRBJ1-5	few	TGTGCCAGCAGCCAAGGGTTCGGACAGCCCCAGCATTTT	CASSQGFGQPQHF
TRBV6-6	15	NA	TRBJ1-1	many	TGTGCCAGCAGTTACGTCGCAGGAGGGAACACTGAAGCTTTCTTT	CASSYVAGGNTEAFF
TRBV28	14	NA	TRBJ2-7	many	TGTGCCAGCGAAATATCGGGAACCTCCTACGAGCAGTACTTC	CASEISGTSYEQYF
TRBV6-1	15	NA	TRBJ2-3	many	TGTGCCAGCAATCCTCAGGGTTTCGGCACAGATACGCAGTATTTT	CASNPQGFGTDTQYF
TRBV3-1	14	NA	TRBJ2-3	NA	TGTGCCAGCAGCCGTAGGACAATCACAGATACGCAGTATTTT	CASSRRTITDTQYF
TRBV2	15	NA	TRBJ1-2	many	TGTGCCAGCAGTGAAAATCTGGCGTTGCATGGCGGCTACACCTTC	CASSENLALHGGYTF
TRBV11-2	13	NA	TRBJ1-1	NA	TGTGCCAGCACCACGTACGACACCGCGCCACCTTTCTTT	CASTTYDTAPPFF
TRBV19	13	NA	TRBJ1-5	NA	TGTGCCAGTAACCCCCGGGGGGGGCAGCCCCAGCATTTT	CASNPRGGQPQHF
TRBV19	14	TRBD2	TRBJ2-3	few	TGTGCCAGTAGACTAGCGGGAAGCACAGATACGCAGTATTTT	CASRLAGSTDTQYF
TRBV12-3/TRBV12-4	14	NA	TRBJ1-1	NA	TGTGCCAGCAGTCAAGGCAGCTTGAACACTGAAGCTTTCTTT	CASSQGSLNTEAFF
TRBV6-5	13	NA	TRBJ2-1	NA	TGTGCCAGCAGTTACCTATCCTCCTACGAGCAGTTCTTC	CASSYLSSYEQFF
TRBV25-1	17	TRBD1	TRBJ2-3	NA	TGTGCCAGCAGTTCCTATCCCGGGACAGGGGTTGCAGATACGCAGTATTTT	CASSSYPGTGVADTQYF
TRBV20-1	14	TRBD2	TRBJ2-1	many	TGCAGTTCGGAACCGGGACTAGCGGTTGGTGAGCAGTTCTTC	CSSEPGLAVGEQFF
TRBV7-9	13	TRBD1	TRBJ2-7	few	TGTGCCAGCAGCTCCACCGGGACAGACGAGCAGTACTTC	CASSSTGTDEQYF
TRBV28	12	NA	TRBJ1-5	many	TGTGCCAGCGGTAAGTCTACGCAGCCCCAGCATTTT	CASGKSTQPQHF
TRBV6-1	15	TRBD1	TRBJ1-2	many	TGTGCCAGCAGTTCGAGGGACAGGTCTAACTATGGCTACACCTTC	CASSSRDRSNYGYTF
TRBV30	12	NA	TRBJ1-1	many	TGTGCCTGGAGAGGCGAGAACACTGAAGCTTTCTTT	CAWRGENTEAFF
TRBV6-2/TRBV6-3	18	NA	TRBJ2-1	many	TGTGCCAGCAGTTACGAGAGGACTAAAGCCATACCGTACAATGAGCAGTTCTTC	CASSYERTKAIPYNEQFF